The 26 T cell receptor beta chains below all came from one sample that was sequenced in a study of blood T cells in healthy people across ages. A second about 6 to 11 cycle PCR used barcoded and J-beta primers. TCRdb recomputed calls from the 5' RACE reads with MiXCR, one row per CDR3 protein. The repertoire holds over a million distinct CDR3 sequences, with 42% as singletons. The sequenced sample consisted of blood. These receptor sequences come from a woman aged 18-30 years in good health.

The chain joins TRBV20-1 to TRBJ1-1; 7 nucleotides match TRBD1. V shed 6 bases, J shed 4 bases, and the junction held 8 bases outside the gene matches. Germline values: CDR1 DFQATT, CDR2 SNEGSKA (reference sequence). This CDR3 is 13 amino acids long. The CDR3 region has the DNA TGCAGTGCCCGGACGGGACAGATCACTGAAGCTTTCTTT. Its protein is CSARTGQITEAFF.

The V call is TRBV29-1, the J call TRBJ2-7; D is uncertain. The germline gives CDR1 SQVTM, CDR2 ANQGSEA. This CDR3 is built from 13 residues. The V end was cut by 3 bases, the J end by 7 bases, with 16 bases between. The DNA for the CDR3 is TGCAGCGTTGAGCGGCAGGAGAATACTGAGCAGTACTTC. The encoded protein is CSVERQENTEQYF.

This clonotype was counted only a few times. The rearrangement links TRBV24-1 to TRBJ2-7, with D perhaps matching TRBD1 (6 bases). Germline loops: CDR1 KGHDR, CDR2 SFDVKD. V dropped 4 bases and J dropped 0 bases, with 18 bases sitting between them. The CDR3 totals 17 residues. DNA for the CDR3: TGTGCCACCAGTGACCCCGTGAGGCAGGGGAACTCCTACGAGCAGTACTTC. Its protein product is CATSDPVRQGNSYEQYF.

In its sample, this clonotype was seen once. The rearrangement uses TRBV29-1 and TRBJ2-3; the D gene is possibly TRBD2 (5 bases). CDR3 length: 11 amino acids. Germline loops: CDR1 SQVTM, CDR2 ANQGSEA. Trimming shortened V by 8 bases and J by 4 bases, and 10 bases separated the two germline ends. The CDR3 here is CSTRTSDTQYF. Written as DNA, the CDR3 is TGCAGCACACGGACTTCAGATACGCAGTATTTT.

This clonotype came up once. The genes are TRBV5-1 and TRBJ2-7, with 7 bases that match TRBD2. From germline, CDR1 is SGHRS and CDR2 YFSETQ. The length of the CDR3 is 17 residues. With 4 bases clipped from V and 1 base from J, the junction kept 14 bases outside the gene matches. CDR3 sequence (DNA): TGCGCCAGCAGCCGAAAAGAACAAGCGGGGCAATCCTACGAGCAGTACTTC. Its translation: CASSRKEQAGQSYEQYF.

The rearrangement uses TRBV12-3 or TRBV12-4 and TRBJ2-4; no definite D call. The CDR3 totals 15 residues. V lost 2 bases and J lost 0, with 8 bases in between. The CDR3 is CASSLNFLAKNIQYF. The DNA of the CDR3 is TGTGCCAGCAGTTTAAACTTTTTAGCCAAAAACATTCAGTACTTC.

This clonotype was detected only a few times. V is TRBV12-3 or TRBV12-4 and J is TRBJ1-2; D gene uncertain. V was pared by 5 bases and J by 5 bases, with 9 bases between. The CDR3 runs 12 residues. The CDR3 spells CASSTRLYGYTF. The CDR3 coding sequence is TGTGCCAGCAGTACCCGACTTTATGGCTACACCTTC.

The chain uses TRBV27 and TRBJ2-7; 9 bases fit TRBD1. V lost 6 bases and J lost 0; bases outside the gene matches: 6. CDR3 length equals 15 residues. Per the germline V gene, CDR1 is MNHEY and CDR2 is SMNVEV (reference sequence). CDR3 loop: CASRTRQGDSYEQYF. The DNA for the CDR3 is TGTGCCAGCAGGACCCGACAGGGGGACTCCTACGAGCAGTACTTC.

The chain joins TRBV10-3 to TRBJ2-1, with TRBD2 as a possible D gene (7 bases). V lost 0 bases and J lost 8, with 17 bases in between. The CDR3 is made up of 16 amino acids. The germline gives CDR1 ENHRY, CDR2 SYGVKD. For the CDR3, the DNA is TGTGCCATCAGTGAGTCGCCAGGCAGGGGAGGGGATGAGCAGTTCTTC. Translated, it gives CAISESPGRGGDEQFF.

This clonotype was found once. The junction does not match germline at one end; this may be a read error. This rearrangement joins TRBV6-5 to TRBJ2-5; 7 positions agree with TRBD1. There are 16 residues in the CDR3. Germline values: CDR1 MNHEY, CDR2 SVGAGI. CDR3 protein: CASSSKAPRDRETRYF. The CDR3 region has the DNA TGTGCCAGCAGCTCAAAGGCCCCAAGGGACAGAGAGACCCGGTACTTC.

In this sample, this clonotype turned up a few times. The V gene is TRBV20-1, the J gene TRBJ2-4; D ambiguous. CDR1 is DFQATT and CDR2 is SNEGSKA in the germline V gene (reference sequence). V lost 3 bases to trimming and J lost 0 bases, with 6 bases between them. The CDR3 runs to 13 residues. In nucleotides, the CDR3 is TGCAGTGCTAGGTTCATAGCCAAAAACATTCAGTACTTC. This sequence encodes CSARFIAKNIQYF.

Only a few counts were recorded for this clonotype. The genes are TRBV6-5 and TRBJ1-2; 7 nucleotides align to TRBD1. The germline V gene has CDR1 MNHEY and CDR2 SVGAGI. CDR3 size: 13 residues. V shed 4 bases and J 7 bases; nucleotides not matched to a gene: 6. The CDR3 nucleotides read TGTGCCAGCAGTTTCCCCGGGACAGTTGGCTACACCTTC. It encodes CASSFPGTVGYTF.

The chain couples TRBV10-3 to TRBJ2-7; 8 bases match TRBD1. CDR1 and CDR2 (germline): ENHRY, SYGVKD. Trimming took 6 bases from V and 0 from J; bases not matched to a gene: 7. CDR3 length: 15 amino acids. The DNA of the CDR3 is TGTGCCATCAGCGTCGGGACAGGAAACTCCTACGAGCAGTACTTC. Residues: CAISVGTGNSYEQYF.

The chain is built from TRBV12-3 or TRBV12-4 and TRBJ2-7, with unresolved D. The ends were cut back, 7 bases at V and 0 bases at J, with 13 bases in the middle. The CDR3 is 14 amino acids. The DNA of the CDR3 is TGTGCCAGCAAACCCGGATGGGCCTCCTACGAGCAGTACTTC. Its translation: CASKPGWASYEQYF.

J is TRBJ2-3 and V is TRBV4-3; 10 bases fit TRBD2. The germline gives CDR1 LGHNA, CDR2 YSLEER. V was clipped by 0 bases and J by 2 bases; unmatched bases: 8. The CDR3 has 18 residues. CDR3 DNA sequence: TGCGCCAGCAGCCAAGACGGGTTTAGCGGGGGGTCCACAGATACGCAGTATTTT. This encodes CASSQDGFSGGSTDTQYF.

The chain recombines TRBV11-2 with TRBJ2-3, with 8 nucleotides matching TRBD1. The CDR3 has 16 amino acids. Losses at the gene ends were 5 bases for V and 0 bases for J; bases not matched to a gene: 7. The germline gives CDR1 SGHAT, CDR2 FQNNGV. In DNA form, the CDR3 reads TGTGCCAGCAGCCCCTCTACAGGGGGTAGCACAGATACGCAGTATTTT. Its translation is CASSPSTGGSTDTQYF.

This clonotype was counted once. Germline is not matched at one junction end, which may reflect a read error. The CDR3, as DNA: TGCAGTGCTTCGCAGGGACTTTACTATGGCTGCACCTTC. It translates to CSASQGLYYGCTF. The chain has TRBV20-1 and TRBJ1-2; possibly TRBD1 for D (5 bases). CDR1 DFQATT and CDR2 SNEGSKA come from the germline V gene (reference sequence). The CDR3 totals 13 residues.

This clonotype was seen more than once but under ten times. This rearrangement joins TRBV7-2 to TRBJ1-1, with TRBD1 matching over 10 bases. The CDR3 sequence is 15 residues long. The junction had 8 bases not matched to a gene; V was cut back by 5 bases and J by 5 bases. Germline lookup yields CDR1 SGHTA and CDR2 FQGNSA. Written as DNA, the CDR3 is TGTGCCAGCAGCAACCCGACAGGGGGCAAAACTGAAGCTTTCTTT. This encodes CASSNPTGGKTEAFF. Full variable domain (missing parts from reference TRBV7-2 and TRBJ1-1): GAGVSQSPSNKVTEKGKDVELRCDPISGHTALYWYRQSLGQGLEFLIYFQGNSAPDKSGLPSDRFSAERTGGSVSTLTIQRTQQEDSAVYLCASSNPTGGKTEAFFGQGTRLTVV.

This clonotype was detected many times. The CDR3 here is CASSASGRALNEQFF. The CDR3, as DNA: TGTGCCAGCAGTGCTAGCGGGAGGGCCCTTAATGAGCAGTTCTTC. The chain combines TRBV6-5 with TRBJ2-1; 12 bases fit TRBD2. CDR1 and CDR2 (germline): MNHEY, SVGAGI. The V segment lost 5 bases and the J segment 7 bases; nucleotides outside the gene matches: 6. This CDR3 has 15 residues.

The chain combines TRBV29-1 with TRBJ2-5; TRBD2 might be the D (5 bases). The V gene lost 3 bases and the J gene lost 5 bases, with 13 bases spanning the gap. Germline values: CDR1 SQVTM, CDR2 ANQGSEA. This CDR3 comprises 13 residues. The CDR3 region has the DNA TGCAGCGTTGATAACGAGAGAGGGGAGACCCAGTACTTC. Protein: CSVDNERGETQYF.

V and J are TRBV12-3 or TRBV12-4 and TRBJ2-1; D gene unclear. Between the trimmed V and J ends, which lost 5 bases and 2 bases, there was a span of 19 bases. The CDR3 has 17 amino acids. CDR3 in DNA: TGTGCCAGCAGTGCCCCCAGGAGAGGAAGGACCTACAATGAGCAGTTCTTC. This encodes CASSAPRRGRTYNEQFF.

The V call is TRBV13, the J call TRBJ2-1; 8 bases fit TRBD1. The CDR3 has 14 residues. The germline V gene has CDR1 PRHDT and CDR2 FYEKMQ (reference sequence). The V and J ends lost 5 bases and 8 bases, in that order; junction bases with no gene match: 8. In DNA, the CDR3 is TGTGCCAGCAGCGGGAGGACAGGGAGAGATGAGCAGTTCTTC. It codes for CASSGRTGRDEQFF.

This clonotype has just one count. CDR3 sequence (DNA): TGTGCCAGCAGTTCATTGCAGGGGGCGGACACTGAAGCTTTCTTT. Its translation is CASSSLQGADTEAFF. The chain uses TRBV27 and TRBJ1-1, with 8 positions matching TRBD1. Germline CDR1 is MNHEY and CDR2 is SMNVEV (reference sequence). This CDR3 has 15 residues. V gave up 4 bases and J gave up 3 bases; unmatched junction bases: 7.

Remarks on this clonotype: Germline is not matched at one junction end, which may reflect a read error. The chain is built from TRBV7-2 and TRBJ1-2; no clear D. Germline CDR1 is SGHTA and CDR2 is FQGNSA. The CDR3 contains 13 residues. Written as DNA, the CDR3 is TGTCCCAGCAGAGCAGGCCTTGACTATGGCTACACCTTC. It specifies CPSRAGLDYGYTF.

The sample holds a few counts of this clonotype. J is TRBJ2-7 and V is TRBV28; D may be TRBD1 (6 bases). Per germline, CDR1 MDHEN and CDR2 SYDVKM. The germline V and J ends were trimmed by 7 bases and 1 base, with 17 bases remaining between them. This CDR3 comprises 15 residues. Written as DNA, the CDR3 is TGTGCCAGCAAGACCCACAGGGCTCTTTCCTACGAGCAGTACTTC. Translated, it gives CASKTHRALSYEQYF.

CDR3: CASSLSPSSGEQYF. The CDR3 nucleotides read TGTGCCAGCAGCTTATCCCCTAGTTCGGGCGAGCAGTACTTC. The V and J genes are TRBV7-2 and TRBJ2-7, with D uncertain. The CDR3 spans 14 residues. Trimming shortened V by 2 bases and J by 6 bases, and 14 bases separated the two germline ends. CDR1 and CDR2 from the germline V gene are SGHTA and FQGNSA.